This TCR beta chain was profiled in a study of T cells in tuberculosis. Overall study: T cells were selected with CD1B tetramers loaded with glucose monomycolate.

Only in-frame clones appear in the TCRdb table, and some are missing; sequencing was by immunoSEQ multiplex PCR. The sample holds about 36,000 clones, 93% seen once. About this clone itself: No antigen is known for it.

CDR1 and CDR2 (germline): MNHEY, SVGAGI. The CDR3 runs 12 residues. V lost 6 bases, J lost 8 bases, and 13 bases lay in between. Study conclusions and caveats: Samples were chosen by availability of cryopreserved specimens. The TCR-beta difference was not significant; alpha differences partly reflected length.

At study entry, adolescents had tuberculin skin tests and IGRA screening. Sequenced material: PBMCs. This sequence joins TRBV6-5 and TRBJ1-2, with D perhaps TRBD1 (5 bases). This sequence was found in a donor aged 5 to 30 with latent tuberculosis or without tuberculosis infection. CDR3 nucleotide sequence: TGTGCCAGCAGCCCCAGGGTGGCCGGCTACACCTTC. Protein sequence: CASSPRVAGYTF.